This T cell receptor (beta chain) was obtained from a study of blood T cell repertoires in COVID-19. The V gene lost 6 bases and the J gene lost 7 bases, with 13 bases spanning the gap. This CDR3 spans 14 amino acids. CDR1 SEHNR and CDR2 FQNEAQ come from the germline V gene (reference sequence). Here immunoSEQ multiplex PCR was the method, and the copy in TCRdb shows in-frame clones only, minus some. The sample carries roughly 290,000 clones, around 90% recorded once. The chain recombines TRBV7-9 with TRBJ1-6; perhaps TRBD1 as D (6 bases). The sequence derives from a woman aged 25 to 39 with COVID-19, enrolled during active disease. Sequencing was done on a sample of peripheral blood. Here the CDR3 reads CASREQGTNSPLHF. The DNA for the CDR3 is TGTGCCAGCAGGGAACAGGGAACGAATTCACCCCTCCACTTT.